This TCR beta chain was sequenced in a study of blood T cell repertoires in COVID-19. The overall study: T cells, B-cell-depleted T cells, or PBMCs supplied cDNA or gDNA.

Study processing details: Quantification of nucleated cells was approximated via reference gene primer amplification. Only in-frame clones appear in the TCRdb table, and some are missing; sequencing was by immunoSEQ multiplex PCR. The DNA gave D and trimming, while V, J and clone size come from that table. This sample has around 60,000 clones, with about four fifths found just once. With 1 base clipped from V and 4 bases from J, the junction kept 4 bases outside the gene matches. From germline, CDR1 is SGHNT and CDR2 YYREEE (reference sequence). The CDR3 extends over 14 amino acids. The chain is built from TRBV5-4 and TRBJ1-2; 7 nucleotides match TRBD1. This TCR came from a man aged 60-69 years with COVID-19, enrolled during active disease. Source material: peripheral blood. The CDR3 nucleotides read TGTGCCAGCAGCTTGCCGACAGGGCCCTATGGCTACACCTTC. Protein: CASSLPTGPYGYTF.